The following is a T cell receptor beta chain sequence with its context. This record comes from a study of naive and memory T cell subsets. V was pared by 4 bases and J by 0 bases, with 6 bases between. CDR3 size: 13 residues. An equimolar mix of two oligonucleotides served as the beta constant-region primer for TRBC1 and TRBC2. Each CDR3 protein gets one entry after TCRdb re-called the UMI-ligation and nested PCR reads with MiXCR. The sample lists roughly 98,000 distinct CDR3 sequences, 7% occurring once. After the first PCR, alpha and beta chain libraries were processed separately. CMV status came from CD4+ T cell IFNgamma after overnight CMV lysate stimulation of fresh PBMCs. Four subsets defined by CD45RA and CD27 were sorted after CD3, CD4, CD8 and live/dead staining.

This chain connects TRBV12-3 or TRBV12-4 to TRBJ1-1; D unresolved. The sequence derives from a human donor in good health. The source material was central memory CD4+ T cells from blood. For the CDR3, the DNA is TGTGCCAGCAGTTGGCAGATGAACACTGAAGCTTTCTTT. The encoded protein is CASSWQMNTEAFF.